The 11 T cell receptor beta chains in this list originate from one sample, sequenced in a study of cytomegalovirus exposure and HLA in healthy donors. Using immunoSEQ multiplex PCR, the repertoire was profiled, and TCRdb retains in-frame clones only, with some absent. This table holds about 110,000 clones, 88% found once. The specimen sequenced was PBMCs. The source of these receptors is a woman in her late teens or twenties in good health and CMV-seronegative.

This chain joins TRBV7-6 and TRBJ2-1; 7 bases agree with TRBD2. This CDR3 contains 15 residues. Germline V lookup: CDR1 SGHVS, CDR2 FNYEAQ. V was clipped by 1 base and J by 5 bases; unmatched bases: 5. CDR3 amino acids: CASSLVSLADNEQFF. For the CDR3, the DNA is TGTGCCAGCAGCTTAGTTTCTCTAGCGGACAATGAGCAGTTCTTC. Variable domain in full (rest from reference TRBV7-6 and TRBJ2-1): GAGVSQSPRYKVTKRGQDVALRCDPISGHVSLYWYRQALGQGPEFLTYFNYEAQQDKSGLPNDRFSAERPEGSISTLTIQRTEQRDSAMYRCASSLVSLADNEQFFGPGTRLTVL.

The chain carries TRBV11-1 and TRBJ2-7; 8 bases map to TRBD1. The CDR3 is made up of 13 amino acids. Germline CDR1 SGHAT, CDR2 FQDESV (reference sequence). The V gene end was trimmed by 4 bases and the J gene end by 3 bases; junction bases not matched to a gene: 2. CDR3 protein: CASSSRGLYEQYF. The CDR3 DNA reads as TGTGCCAGCAGCTCCAGGGGGCTCTACGAGCAGTACTTC.

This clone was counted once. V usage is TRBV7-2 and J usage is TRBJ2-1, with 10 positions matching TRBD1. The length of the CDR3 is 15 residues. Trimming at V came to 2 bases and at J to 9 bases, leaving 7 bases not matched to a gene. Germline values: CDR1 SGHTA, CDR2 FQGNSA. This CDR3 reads CASSLPQTGGGEQFF. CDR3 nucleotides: TGTGCCAGCAGCTTACCTCAGACAGGGGGCGGTGAGCAGTTCTTC.

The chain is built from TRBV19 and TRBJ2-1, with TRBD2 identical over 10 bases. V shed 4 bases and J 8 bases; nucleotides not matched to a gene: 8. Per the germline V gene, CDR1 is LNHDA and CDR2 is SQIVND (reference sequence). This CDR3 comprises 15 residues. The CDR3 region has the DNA TGTGCCAGTAGTAAAGGGGGTGGGACTAGCGATGAGCAGTTCTTC. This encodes CASSKGGGTSDEQFF.

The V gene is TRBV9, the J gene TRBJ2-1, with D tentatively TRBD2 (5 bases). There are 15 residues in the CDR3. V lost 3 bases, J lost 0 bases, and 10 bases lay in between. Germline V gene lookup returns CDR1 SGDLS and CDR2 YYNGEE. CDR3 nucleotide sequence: TGTGCCAGCAGCGAAGGAGCGGTCTCCTACAATGAGCAGTTCTTC. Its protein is CASSEGAVSYNEQFF.

In DNA form, the CDR3 reads TGTGCCAGCAGCCGGGACAAAACTCACACCGGGGAGCTGTTTTTT. It specifies CASSRDKTHTGELFF. This rearrangement joins TRBV27 to TRBJ2-2, with D perhaps TRBD1 (6 bases). Germline-derived CDR1 and CDR2 are MNHEY and SMNVEV (reference sequence). The CDR3 is made up of 15 amino acids. Trimming left V 6 bases short and J 3 bases short, with 14 bases between.

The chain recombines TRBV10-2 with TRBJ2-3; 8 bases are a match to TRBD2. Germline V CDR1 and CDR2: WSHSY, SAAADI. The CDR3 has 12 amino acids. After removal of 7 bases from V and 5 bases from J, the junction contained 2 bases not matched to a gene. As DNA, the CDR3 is TGCGCCAGCACCAGCGGGGGAGATACGCAGTATTTT. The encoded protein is CASTSGGDTQYF.

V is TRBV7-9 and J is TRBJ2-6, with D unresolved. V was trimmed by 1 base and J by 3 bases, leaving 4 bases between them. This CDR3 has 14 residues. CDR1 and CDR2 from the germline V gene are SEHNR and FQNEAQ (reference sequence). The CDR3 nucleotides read TGTGCCAGCAGCTTAGGCAGTGGGGCCAACGTCCTGACTTTC. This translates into CASSLGSGANVLTF. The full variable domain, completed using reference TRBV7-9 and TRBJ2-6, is DTGVSQNPRHKITKRGQNVTFRCDPISEHNRLYWYRQTLGQGPEFLTYFQNEAQLEKSRLLSDRFSAERPKGSFSTLEIQRTEQGDSAMYLCASSLGSGANVLTFGAGSRLTVL.

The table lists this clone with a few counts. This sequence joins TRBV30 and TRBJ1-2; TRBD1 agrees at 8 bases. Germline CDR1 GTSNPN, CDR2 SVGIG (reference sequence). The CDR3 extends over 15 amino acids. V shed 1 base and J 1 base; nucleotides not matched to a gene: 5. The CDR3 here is CAWSAQQGVNYGYTF. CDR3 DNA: TGTGCCTGGAGTGCGCAACAGGGGGTTAACTATGGCTACACCTTC.

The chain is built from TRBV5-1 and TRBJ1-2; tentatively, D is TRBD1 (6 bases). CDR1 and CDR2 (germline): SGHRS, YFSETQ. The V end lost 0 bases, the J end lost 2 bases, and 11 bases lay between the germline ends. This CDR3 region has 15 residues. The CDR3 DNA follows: TGCGCCAGCAGCTTGGGGGTAACAGGGAACTATGGCTACACCTTC. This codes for CASSLGVTGNYGYTF.

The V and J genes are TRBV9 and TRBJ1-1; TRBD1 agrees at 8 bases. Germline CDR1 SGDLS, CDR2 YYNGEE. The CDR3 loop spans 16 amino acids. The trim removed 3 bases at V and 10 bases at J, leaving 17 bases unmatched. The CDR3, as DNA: TGTGCCAGCAGCGGTAGCGCCTCTGGACAGGGTAACGTAGCTTTCTTT. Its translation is CASSGSASGQGNVAFF.